This TCR beta chain was retrieved from a study of control samples from healthy donors and cancer patients. CDR1 is SGHTS and CDR2 is YDEGEE in the germline V gene. V trimming: 6 bases; J trimming: 4 bases; junction bases outside the gene matches: 7. There are 14 residues in the CDR3. Profiling relied on immunoSEQ multiplex PCR, and the TCRdb table lists in-frame clones only, not all of them. The table shows 85,000 to 100,000 clones, with over 85% occurring only once. The source material was blood. The sequence was collected from a man aged 18-30 years in good health. The gene calls are TRBV5-8 and TRBJ1-2; 9 bases are a match to TRBD1. Written as DNA, the CDR3 is TGTGCCAGCACACATCCGGGACAGGGCTATGGCTACACCTTC. Protein sequence: CASTHPGQGYGYTF.